Sequencing of this T cell receptor (beta chain) was carried out in a study of CD8 T cells in ankylosing spondylitis. Overall study results and limits: Ankylosing spondylitis blood appeared to be characterized by a TCR beta motif of under ten highly homologous variants. Some of the motif variants had earlier been found in reactive arthritis patients' fluid and blood. Peripheral blood samples showed relatively rare disease-linked clones, and these clones were CD8+. Reports say disease-linked clones showed up significantly more in matched ankylosing spondylitis synovial fluid.

As the method for making TCR beta libraries, quantitative 5'-RACE with molecular barcodes was used. TCRdb ran MiXCR on the 5' RACE reads and lists one entry per CDR3 protein. Of roughly 400,000 distinct CDR3 sequences listed, around 20% are singletons. Per the germline V gene, CDR1 is MNHEY and CDR2 is SVGEGT. V dropped 5 bases and J dropped 4; count of bases not matched to a gene: 10. The CDR3 length is 15 residues. With regard to this clonotype: No antigen is known for it.

The material sequenced was blood, either unsorted or a sorted T cell fraction (not recorded which). This chain uses TRBV6-2 or TRBV6-3 with TRBJ2-7; TRBD2 matches at 8 bases. This sequence was found in a male donor with ankylosing spondylitis. The CDR3 DNA follows: TGTGCCAGCAGTCTCAGCGGGAGCATGTCGTACGAGCAGTACTTC. Translated, it gives CASSLSGSMSYEQYF.